Given below is one T cell receptor beta chain in context. What it recognizes is unknown. The same CDR3 arises from other DNA sequences in this sample as well. The data derive from a study of beta chain features in type 1 diabetes. Per the germline V gene, CDR1 is SQVTM and CDR2 is ANQGSEA. The CDR3 runs 11 residues. Trimming removed 4 bases from V and 5 bases from J, with 5 bases in between. Expressed TCRB transcripts were sequenced because the entire RNA isolate underwent reverse transcription. The assay was immunoSEQ multiplex PCR, and TCRdb's table has in-frame clones only and misses some. The sample contains about 640,000 clones, 9.5% to 15% of which appear only once. Study-wide results and caveats: Shorter TCRB CDR3s, moderately but significantly so, were found in Type 1 diabetes patients in all four CD4+ subsets.

The sample taken for sequencing was naive CD4+ T cells from blood. This TCR was recovered from a man aged 30 to 39 with type 1 diabetes. The chain has TRBV29-1 and TRBJ2-2; tentatively, D is TRBD2 (5 bases). The CDR3 loop is CSVGGTGELFF. The CDR3 region has the DNA TGCAGCGTTGGAGGGACCGGGGAGCTGTTTTTT.